Reported below is one T cell receptor (beta chain). This sample stems from a study of blood T cell repertoires in COVID-19. The germline V and J ends were trimmed by 5 bases and 6 bases, with 16 bases remaining between them. Germline lookup yields CDR1 LNHDA and CDR2 SQIVND (reference sequence). The CDR3 is 14 residues long. Only in-frame clones appear in the TCRdb table, and some are missing; sequencing was by immunoSEQ multiplex PCR. This table has about 98,000 clones, approximately 84% appearing once. The TCR originated in a woman aged 80 or older with acute or convalescent COVID-19. The J gene is TRBJ1-1, the V gene TRBV19; D is unresolved. The sample taken for sequencing was peripheral blood. CDR3 residues: CASSRRSEVAEAFF. DNA of the CDR3: TGTGCCAGTAGTCGCCGATCGGAGGTCGCTGAAGCTTTCTTT.